This TCR beta chain was captured in a study of cytomegalovirus exposure and HLA in healthy donors. The study ran its PCR with 60 Vbeta and 13 Jbeta primers. Profiling relied on immunoSEQ multiplex PCR, and the TCRdb table lists in-frame clones only, not all of them. The data show roughly 120,000 clones, around 77% seen once. On this clone itself: The antigen is not known.

Study findings and constraints: Later analysis revealed greater clonal expansion in HLA-associated TCR beta chains than in equally common others.

In germline, CDR1 is SGHNT, CDR2 YYREEE (reference sequence). This CDR3 spans 15 amino acids. With 0 bases removed from V and 0 bases from J, the gap between germline ends came to 8 bases. Sequencing was performed on PBMCs. This TCR derives from a woman in her thirties or forties in good health and CMV-seropositive. The chain employs TRBV5-4 and TRBJ2-3; D is possibly TRBD2 (6 bases). The CDR3 here is CASSLAGDSTDTQYF. For the CDR3, the DNA is TGTGCCAGCAGCTTGGCGGGGGATAGCACAGATACGCAGTATTTT. The full variable domain, completed using reference TRBV5-4 and TRBJ2-3, is ETGVTQSPTHLIKTRGQQVTLRCSSQSGHNTVSWYQQALGQGPQFIFQYYREEENGRGNFPPRFSGLQFPNYSSELNVNALELDDSALYLCASSLAGDSTDTQYFGPGTRLTVL.